This T cell receptor beta chain appears in the sequencing data of a study of beta chain features in type 1 diabetes. Study-level findings and limits: For TCRB rearrangement, an influence of HLA type remained unresolved here. Type 1 diabetes patients had TCRB CDR3s that were shorter (moderately but significantly so) in all four CD4+ subsets.

Once sorted, every population was more than 95% pure. The authors reverse transcribed all of the isolated RNA, so sequencing captured expressed TCRB transcripts. TCRdb's table, derived via immunoSEQ multiplex PCR, lists solely in-frame clones and lacks some. This table holds fewer than 400,000 clones, roughly 9% found once. This clone was seen only a few times. The antigen is unknown. The germline gives CDR1 SGHTA, CDR2 FQGNSA. With 1 base clipped from V and 5 bases from J, the junction kept 7 bases outside the gene matches. This CDR3 is built from 15 residues. This chain joins TRBV7-2 and TRBJ2-7; 8 nucleotides align to TRBD1. The sequencing input was central memory CD4+ T cells from blood. This clonotype was obtained from a man aged 25 to 40 with type 1 diabetes. The CDR3 reads CASSLEPGTGNEQYF. The DNA of the CDR3 is TGTGCCAGCAGCTTAGAGCCCGGGACAGGTAACGAGCAGTACTTC.